This TCR beta chain stems from a study of T cell responses to AZD1222 COVID-19 vaccine. Study-wide results and caveats: There were mostly white British donors and more females than males, and clonal diversity was possibly underestimated. Spike regions recognized by vaccine-associated CD4 TCRs spanned the protein, led by 160-218 and 743-854. As reported, nearly half of all spike-specific TCRs target variant regions that are unmutated.

This CDR3 comprises 14 residues. The V end lost 6 bases, the J end lost 0 bases, and 10 bases lay between the germline ends. Germline V CDR1 and CDR2: LGHNT, FRNRAP. Measured with immunoSEQ multiplex PCR; TCRdb has only the in-frame clones, and not every one. The sample contains around 59,000 clones, approximately 92% of which appear only once. With respect to this clone: Its antigen is still unknown.

This clonotype originated in an adult who received the AZD1222 COVID-19 vaccine. J is TRBJ2-3 and V is TRBV12-5; D is undetermined. This specimen was peripheral blood, taken 28 days after the second AZD1222 dose. CDR3 bases: TGTGCTAGTGGCCGGCGTGAGAGCACAGATACGCAGTATTTT. Translating it yields CASGRRESTDTQYF.